This TCR beta chain was captured by sequencing in a study of vaccination and CD4 T cells after COVID-19. About the research overall: For control cultures, the treatment was a CEFX pool, an HIV-1 Nef pool, or no peptide. Study-level findings and limits: A nonsignificant rise from roughly 22 to 38 was seen in the median number of SARS-CoV-2-reactive clonotypes.

Treatment: approximately 9-day PBMC culture with coronavirus spike peptide pools or control peptides (ViraFEST assay). About this clonotype itself: Its antigen is not known.

CDR1 LNHNV and CDR2 YYDKDF come from the germline V gene (reference sequence). Trimming left V 0 bases short and J 4 bases short, with 7 bases between. The CDR3 is 13 amino acids. The Oncomine TCR Beta short-read assay sequenced DNA from cultured CD4+ T cells. TCRdb re-analysed the PCR reads in MiXCR, keeping a single row per CDR3 protein. Of roughly 26,000 distinct CDR3 sequences listed, roughly 40% are singletons. V is TRBV15 and J is TRBJ2-7, with D hard to call. The sequence came from a human donor who had recovered from COVID-19. Sequenced input: CD4+ T cells from blood, cultured in vitro. CDR3 sequence reads: CATSRDLGYEQYF. The CDR3 nucleotides are TGTGCCACCAGCAGAGATCTAGGATACGAGCAGTACTTC.